These T cell receptor beta chains were read from a single sample in a study of T cells in Graves' hyperthyroidism and ophthalmopathy. TCRdb analysed the multiplex PCR reads with MiXCR anew, one entry per CDR3 protein. The sample carries around 580,000 distinct CDR3 sequences, 46% recorded once. Sequenced: peripheral blood or thyroid tissue (not recorded which). The source of these receptors is a woman aged 18 to 35 with Graves' hyperthyroidism. CDR3s include the opening cysteine and the closing phenylalanine or tryptophan. The D gene is left open where the match is weak. The listing skips clone size in some rows; elsewhere it reads once, few, many or a size class.

J gene | D gene | V gene | clone size | CDR3 length | CDR3 protein | CDR3 DNA
TRBJ2-5 | - | TRBV12-5 | many | 14 | CASGLVPGTPTQYF | TGTGCTAGTGGTTTGGTACCAGGGACCCCGACCCAGTACTTC
TRBJ1-2 | - | TRBV7-8 | - | 15 | CASSLWAGAENGYTF | TGTGCCAGCAGCTTATGGGCAGGGGCCGAGAATGGCTACACCTTC
TRBJ2-7 | TRBD2 | TRBV7-2 | - | 16 | CASSRGLAGGDYEQYF | TGTGCCAGCAGTCGAGGACTAGCGGGAGGGGACTACGAGCAGTACTTC
TRBJ1-3 | - | TRBV7-9 | many | 13 | CASRSGTGNTIYF | TGTGCCAGCAGGTCAGGGACTGGAAACACCATATATTTT
TRBJ1-1 | TRBD1 | TRBV2 | - | 14 | CASSEWAGGTEAFF | TGTGCCAGCAGTGAATGGGCAGGGGGCACCGAAGCTTTCTTT
TRBJ2-7 | - | TRBV20-1 | many | 10 | CSASSHEQYF | TGCAGTGCCTCTAGCCACGAGCAGTACTTC
TRBJ1-1 | TRBD1 | TRBV19 | many | 14 | CASSGTGVNTEAFF | TGTGCCAGTAGCGGGACAGGGGTGAACACTGAAGCTTTCTTT
TRBJ2-5 | - | TRBV28 | many | 13 | CASNSGIRETQYF | TGTGCCAGCAATTCGGGCATTAGGGAGACCCAGTACTTC
TRBJ2-2 | TRBD1 | TRBV5-1 | - | 16 | CASSPTTGLNTGELFF | TGCGCCAGCAGCCCCACGACAGGGCTGAACACCGGGGAGCTGTTTTTT
TRBJ2-1 | TRBD2 | TRBV5-1 | - | 15 | CASNLGEASGSPRFF | TGCGCCAGCAACCTAGGGGAGGCTAGCGGGAGCCCGCGGTTCTTC
TRBJ1-2 | TRBD1 | TRBV7-9 | many | 13 | CASSRDREGGYTF | TGTGCCAGCAGCAGAGACAGGGAGGGCGGCTACACCTTC
TRBJ1-5 | TRBD1 | TRBV7-3 | - | 15 | CASSSDRDQETPANF | TGTGCCAGCAGCTCCGACAGGGACCAAGAGACCCCCGCGAATTTT
TRBJ2-2 | TRBD2 | TRBV7-6 | - | 16 | CASSGLTSGNAGELFF | TGTGCCAGCAGCGGTCTAACTAGCGGGAACGCCGGGGAGCTGTTTTTT
TRBJ2-3 | - | TRBV15 | few | 14 | CATTGERWADTQYF | TGTGCCACCACCGGAGAGAGGTGGGCAGATACGCAGTATTTT